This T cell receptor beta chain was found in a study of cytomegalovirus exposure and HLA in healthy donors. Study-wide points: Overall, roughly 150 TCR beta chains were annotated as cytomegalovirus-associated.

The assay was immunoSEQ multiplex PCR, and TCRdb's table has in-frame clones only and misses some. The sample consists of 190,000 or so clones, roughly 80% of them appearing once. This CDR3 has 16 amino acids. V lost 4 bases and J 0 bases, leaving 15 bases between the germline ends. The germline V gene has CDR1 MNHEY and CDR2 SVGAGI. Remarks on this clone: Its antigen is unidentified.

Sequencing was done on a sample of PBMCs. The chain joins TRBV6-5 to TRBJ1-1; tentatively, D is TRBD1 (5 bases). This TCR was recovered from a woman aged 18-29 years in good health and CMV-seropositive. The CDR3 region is CASSSPLEGMNTEAFF. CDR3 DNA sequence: TGTGCCAGCAGTTCTCCTCTGGAGGGGATGAACACTGAAGCTTTCTTT.